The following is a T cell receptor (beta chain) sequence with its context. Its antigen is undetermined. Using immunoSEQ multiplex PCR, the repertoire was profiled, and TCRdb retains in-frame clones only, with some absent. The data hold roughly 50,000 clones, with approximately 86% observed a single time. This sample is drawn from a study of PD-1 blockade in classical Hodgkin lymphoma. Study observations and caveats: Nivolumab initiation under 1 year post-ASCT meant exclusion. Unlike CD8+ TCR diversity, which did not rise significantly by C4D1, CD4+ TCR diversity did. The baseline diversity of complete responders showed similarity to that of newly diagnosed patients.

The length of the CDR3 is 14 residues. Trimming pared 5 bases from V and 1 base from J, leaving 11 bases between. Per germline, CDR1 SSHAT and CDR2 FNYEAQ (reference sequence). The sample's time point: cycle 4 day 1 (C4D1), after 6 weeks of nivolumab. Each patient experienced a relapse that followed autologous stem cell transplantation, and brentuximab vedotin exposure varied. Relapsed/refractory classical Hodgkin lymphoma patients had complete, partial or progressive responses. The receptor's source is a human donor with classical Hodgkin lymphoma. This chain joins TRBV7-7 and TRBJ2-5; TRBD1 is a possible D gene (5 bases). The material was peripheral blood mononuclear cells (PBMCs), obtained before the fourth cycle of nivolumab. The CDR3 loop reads CASSRDSFQETQYF. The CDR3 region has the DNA TGTGCCAGCAGCCGCGACAGTTTCCAAGAGACCCAGTACTTC.